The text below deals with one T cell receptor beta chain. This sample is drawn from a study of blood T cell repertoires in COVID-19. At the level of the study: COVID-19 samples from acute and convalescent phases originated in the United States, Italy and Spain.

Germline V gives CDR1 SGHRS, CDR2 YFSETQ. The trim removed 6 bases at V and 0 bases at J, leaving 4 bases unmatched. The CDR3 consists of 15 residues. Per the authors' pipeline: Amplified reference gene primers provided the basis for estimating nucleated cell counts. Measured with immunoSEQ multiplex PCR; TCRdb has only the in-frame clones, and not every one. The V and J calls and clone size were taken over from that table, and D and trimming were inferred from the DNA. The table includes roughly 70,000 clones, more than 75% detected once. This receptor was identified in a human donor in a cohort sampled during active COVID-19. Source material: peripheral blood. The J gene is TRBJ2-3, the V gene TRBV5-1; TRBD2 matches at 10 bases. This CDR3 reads CASTSAGGSTDTQYF. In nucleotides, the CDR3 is TGCGCCAGCACCTCAGCGGGAGGGAGCACAGATACGCAGTATTTT.